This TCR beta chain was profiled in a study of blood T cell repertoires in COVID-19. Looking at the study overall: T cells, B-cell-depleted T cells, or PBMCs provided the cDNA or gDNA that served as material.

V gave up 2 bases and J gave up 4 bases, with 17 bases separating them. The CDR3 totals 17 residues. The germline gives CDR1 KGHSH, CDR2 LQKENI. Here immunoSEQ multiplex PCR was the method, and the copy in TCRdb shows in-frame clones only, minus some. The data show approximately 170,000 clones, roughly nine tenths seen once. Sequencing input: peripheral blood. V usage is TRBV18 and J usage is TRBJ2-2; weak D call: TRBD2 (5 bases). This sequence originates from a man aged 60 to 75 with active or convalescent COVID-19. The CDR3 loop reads CASSPMIQAAGTGELFF. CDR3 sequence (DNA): TGTGCCAGCTCACCAATGATTCAAGCGGCGGGCACCGGGGAGCTGTTTTTT.